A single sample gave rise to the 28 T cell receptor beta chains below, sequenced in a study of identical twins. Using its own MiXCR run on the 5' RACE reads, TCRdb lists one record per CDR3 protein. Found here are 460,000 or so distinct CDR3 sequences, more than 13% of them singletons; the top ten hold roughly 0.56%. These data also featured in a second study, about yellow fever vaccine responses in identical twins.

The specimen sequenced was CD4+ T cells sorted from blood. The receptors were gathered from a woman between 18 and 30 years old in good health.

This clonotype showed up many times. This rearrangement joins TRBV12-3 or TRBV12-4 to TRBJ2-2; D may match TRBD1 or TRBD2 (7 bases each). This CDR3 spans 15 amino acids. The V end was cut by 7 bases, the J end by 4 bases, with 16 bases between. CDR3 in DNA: TGTGCCAGCACCCCCCAGGGGGGGACCACCGGGGAGCTGTTTTTT. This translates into CASTPQGGTTGELFF.

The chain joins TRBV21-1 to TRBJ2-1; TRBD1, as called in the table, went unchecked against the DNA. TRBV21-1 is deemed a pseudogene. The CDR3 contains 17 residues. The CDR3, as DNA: TGTGCCAGCAGCAAGTCTTTTGGGACCCCGACCTACAATGAGCAGTTCTTC. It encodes CASSKSFGTPTYNEQFF.

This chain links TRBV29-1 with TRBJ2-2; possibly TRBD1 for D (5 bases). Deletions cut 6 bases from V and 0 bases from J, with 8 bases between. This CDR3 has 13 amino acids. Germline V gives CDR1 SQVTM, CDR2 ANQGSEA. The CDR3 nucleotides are TGCAGCGTAGGACATTCGAACACCGGGGAGCTGTTTTTT. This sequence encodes CSVGHSNTGELFF.

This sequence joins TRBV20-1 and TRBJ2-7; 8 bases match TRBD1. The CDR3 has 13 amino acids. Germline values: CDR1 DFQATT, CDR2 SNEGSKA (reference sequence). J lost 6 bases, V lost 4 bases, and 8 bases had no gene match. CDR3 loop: CSATGTGWSEQYF. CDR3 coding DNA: TGCAGTGCTACCGGGACAGGTTGGTCCGAGCAGTACTTC.

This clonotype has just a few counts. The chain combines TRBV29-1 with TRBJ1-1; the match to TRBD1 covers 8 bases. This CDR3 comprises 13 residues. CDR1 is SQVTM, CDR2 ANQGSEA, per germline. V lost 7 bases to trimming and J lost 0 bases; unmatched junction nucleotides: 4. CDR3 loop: CSAWDRLNTEAFF. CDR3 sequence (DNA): TGCAGCGCCTGGGACAGGTTGAACACTGAAGCTTTCTTT.

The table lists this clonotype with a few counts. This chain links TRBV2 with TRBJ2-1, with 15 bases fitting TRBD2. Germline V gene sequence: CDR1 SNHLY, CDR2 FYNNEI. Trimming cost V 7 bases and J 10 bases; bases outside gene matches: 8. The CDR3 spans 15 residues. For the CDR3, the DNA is TGTGCCAGCACCAAGATGGGACTAGCGGGGGGAGAGCAGTTCTTC. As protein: CASTKMGLAGGEQFF.

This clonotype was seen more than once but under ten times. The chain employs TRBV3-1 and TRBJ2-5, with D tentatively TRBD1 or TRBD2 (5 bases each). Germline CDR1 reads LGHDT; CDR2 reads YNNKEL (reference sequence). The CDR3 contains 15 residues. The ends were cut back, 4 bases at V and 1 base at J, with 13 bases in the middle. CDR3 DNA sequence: TGTGCCAGCAGCCCCCCCGGGGCCTCCCAAGAGACCCAGTACTTC. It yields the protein CASSPPGASQETQYF.

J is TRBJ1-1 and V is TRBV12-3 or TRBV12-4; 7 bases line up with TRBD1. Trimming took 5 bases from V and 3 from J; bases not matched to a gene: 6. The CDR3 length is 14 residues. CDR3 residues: CASSPRQGDTEAFF. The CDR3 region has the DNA TGTGCCAGCAGTCCAAGACAGGGCGACACTGAAGCTTTCTTT.

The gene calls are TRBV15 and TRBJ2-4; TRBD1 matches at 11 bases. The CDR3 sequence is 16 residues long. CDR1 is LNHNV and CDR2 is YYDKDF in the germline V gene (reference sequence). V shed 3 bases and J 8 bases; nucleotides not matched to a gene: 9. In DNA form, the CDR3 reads TGTGCCACCAGCAGCTCAAGGACAGGGGGCATGGACATTCAGTACTTC. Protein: CATSSSRTGGMDIQYF. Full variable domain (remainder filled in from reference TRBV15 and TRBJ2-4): DAMVIQNPRYQVTQFGKPVTLSCSQTLNHNVMYWYQQKSSQAPKLLFHYYDKDFNNEADTPDNFQSRRPNTSFCFLDIRSPGLGDTAMYLCATSSSRTGGMDIQYFGAGTRLSVL.

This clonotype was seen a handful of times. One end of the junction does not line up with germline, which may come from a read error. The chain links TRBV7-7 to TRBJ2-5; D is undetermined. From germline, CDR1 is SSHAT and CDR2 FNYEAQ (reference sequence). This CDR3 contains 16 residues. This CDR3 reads CASSLEGPPTQETQYF. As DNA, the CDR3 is TGTGCTAGCAGCTTAGAAGGACCCCCGACGCAAGAGACCCAGTACTTC.

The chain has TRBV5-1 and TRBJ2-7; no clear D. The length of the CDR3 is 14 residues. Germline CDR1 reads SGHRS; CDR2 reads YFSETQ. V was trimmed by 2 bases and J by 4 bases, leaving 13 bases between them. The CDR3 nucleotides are TGCGCCAGCAGCTTCATGGCAGGTGATTACGAGCAGTACTTC. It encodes CASSFMAGDYEQYF. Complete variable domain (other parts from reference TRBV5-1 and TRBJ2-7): KAGVTQTPRYLIKTRGQQVTLSCSPISGHRSVSWYQQTPGQGLQFLFEYFSETQRNKGNFPGRFSGRQFSNSRSEMNVSTLELGDSALYLCASSFMAGDYEQYFGPGTRLTVT.

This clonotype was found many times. The CDR3 sequence is CASSLSGVNQPQHF. Here the CDR3 DNA reads TGTGCCAGCAGTTTATCAGGGGTAAATCAGCCCCAGCATTTT. The V and J genes are TRBV12-3 or TRBV12-4 and TRBJ1-5; D is perhaps TRBD1 (6 bases). The germline V and J ends were trimmed by 2 bases and 4 bases, with 9 bases remaining between them. This CDR3 is built from 14 residues.

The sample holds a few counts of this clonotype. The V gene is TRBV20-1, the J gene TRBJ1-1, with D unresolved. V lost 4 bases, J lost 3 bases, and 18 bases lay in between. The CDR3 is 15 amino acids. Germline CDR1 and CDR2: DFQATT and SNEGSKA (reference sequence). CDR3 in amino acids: CSAITPPGRDTEAFF. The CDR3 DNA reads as TGCAGTGCTATAACCCCTCCTGGGAGGGACACTGAAGCTTTCTTT.

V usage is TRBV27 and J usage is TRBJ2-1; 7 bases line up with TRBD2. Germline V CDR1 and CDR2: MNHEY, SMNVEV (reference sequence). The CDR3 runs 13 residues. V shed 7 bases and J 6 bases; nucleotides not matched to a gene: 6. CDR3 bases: TGTGCCAGCATTTCTAGCGGACCCAATGAGCAGTTCTTC. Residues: CASISSGPNEQFF.

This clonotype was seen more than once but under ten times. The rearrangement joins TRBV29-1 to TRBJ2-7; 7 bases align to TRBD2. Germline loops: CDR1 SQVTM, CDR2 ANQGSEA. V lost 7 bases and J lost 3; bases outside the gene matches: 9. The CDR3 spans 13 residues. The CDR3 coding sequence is TGCAGCGCCTGGGGCGGGAGAGGCTACGAGCAGTACTTC. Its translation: CSAWGGRGYEQYF.

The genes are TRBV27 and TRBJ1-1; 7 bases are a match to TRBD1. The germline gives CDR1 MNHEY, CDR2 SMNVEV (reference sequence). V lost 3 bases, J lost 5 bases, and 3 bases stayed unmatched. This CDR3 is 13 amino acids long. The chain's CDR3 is CASSFQGVTEAFF. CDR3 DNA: TGTGCCAGCAGTTTCCAGGGGGTTACTGAAGCTTTCTTT.

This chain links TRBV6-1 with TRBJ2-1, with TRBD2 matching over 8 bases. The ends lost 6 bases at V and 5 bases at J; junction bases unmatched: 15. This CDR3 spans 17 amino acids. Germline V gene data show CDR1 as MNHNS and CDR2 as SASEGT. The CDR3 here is CASRGHLGRANNNEQFF. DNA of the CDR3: TGTGCCAGCAGGGGGCACCTCGGGAGGGCCAACAACAATGAGCAGTTCTTC.

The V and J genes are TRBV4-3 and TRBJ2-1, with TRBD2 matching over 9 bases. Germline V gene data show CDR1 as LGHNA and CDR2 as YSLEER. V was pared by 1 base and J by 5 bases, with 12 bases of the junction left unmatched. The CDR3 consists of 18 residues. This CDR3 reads CASSQGLSAGGLNNEQFF. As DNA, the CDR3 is TGCGCCAGCAGCCAAGGTCTATCAGCGGGAGGCCTAAACAATGAGCAGTTCTTC.

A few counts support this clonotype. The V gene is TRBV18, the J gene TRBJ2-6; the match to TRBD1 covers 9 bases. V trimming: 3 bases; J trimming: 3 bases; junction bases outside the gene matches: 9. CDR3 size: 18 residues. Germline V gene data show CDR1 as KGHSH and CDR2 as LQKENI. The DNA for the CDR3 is TGTGCCAGCTCACCCAGAGAACAGGGGGCGCTTGGGGCCAACGTCCTGACTTTC. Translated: CASSPREQGALGANVLTF. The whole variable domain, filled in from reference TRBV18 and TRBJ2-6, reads NAGVMQNPRHLVRRRGQEARLRCSPMKGHSHVYWYRQLPEEGLKFMVYLQKENIIDESGMPKERFSAEFPKEGPSILRIQQVVRGDSAAYFCASSPREQGALGANVLTFGAGSRLTVL.

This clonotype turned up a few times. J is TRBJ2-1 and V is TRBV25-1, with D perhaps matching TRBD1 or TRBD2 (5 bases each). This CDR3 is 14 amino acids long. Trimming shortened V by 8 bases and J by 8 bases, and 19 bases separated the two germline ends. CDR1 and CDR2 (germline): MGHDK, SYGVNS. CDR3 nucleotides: TGTGCCAGCTCCCGCGAGGGCCGGGGCCATGAGCAGTTCTTC. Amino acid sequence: CASSREGRGHEQFF.

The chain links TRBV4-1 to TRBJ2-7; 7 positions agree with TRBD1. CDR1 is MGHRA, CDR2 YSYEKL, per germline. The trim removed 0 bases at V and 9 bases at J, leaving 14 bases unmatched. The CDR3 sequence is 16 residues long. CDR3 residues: CASSQDHETGTGGQYF. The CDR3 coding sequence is TGCGCCAGCAGCCAAGATCATGAGACAGGGACCGGAGGGCAGTACTTC.

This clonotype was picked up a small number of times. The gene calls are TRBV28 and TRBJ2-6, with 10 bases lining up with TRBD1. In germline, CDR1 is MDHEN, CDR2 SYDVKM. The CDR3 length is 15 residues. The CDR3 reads CGAGTGAAGANVLTF. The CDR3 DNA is TGTGGGGCCGGGACAGGGGCAGCGGGGGCCAACGTCCTGACTTTC.

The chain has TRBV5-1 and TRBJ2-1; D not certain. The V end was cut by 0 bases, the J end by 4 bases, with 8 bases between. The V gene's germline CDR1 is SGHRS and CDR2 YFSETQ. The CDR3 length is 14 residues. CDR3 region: CASSLDPAYNEQFF. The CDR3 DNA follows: TGCGCCAGCAGCTTGGATCCGGCGTACAATGAGCAGTTCTTC.

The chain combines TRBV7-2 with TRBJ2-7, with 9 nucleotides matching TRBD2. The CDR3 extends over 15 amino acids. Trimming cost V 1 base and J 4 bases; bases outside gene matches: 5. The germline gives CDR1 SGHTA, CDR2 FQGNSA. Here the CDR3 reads CASSLVGGGVYEQYF. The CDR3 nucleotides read TGTGCCAGCAGCTTAGTTGGCGGGGGGGTTTACGAGCAGTACTTC.

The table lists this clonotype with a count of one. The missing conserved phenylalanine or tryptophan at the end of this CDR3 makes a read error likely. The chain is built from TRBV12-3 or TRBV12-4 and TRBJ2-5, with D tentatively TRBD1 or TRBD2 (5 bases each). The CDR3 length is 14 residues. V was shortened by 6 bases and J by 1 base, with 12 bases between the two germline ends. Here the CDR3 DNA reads TGTGCCAGCAGATTGGCCGGGACCCAAGAGACCCAGTACCTC. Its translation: CASRLAGTQETQYL.

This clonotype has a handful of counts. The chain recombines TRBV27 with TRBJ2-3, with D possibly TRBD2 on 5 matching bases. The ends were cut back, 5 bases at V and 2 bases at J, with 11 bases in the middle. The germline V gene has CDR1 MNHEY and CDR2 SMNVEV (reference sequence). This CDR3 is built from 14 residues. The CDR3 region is CASSLREDTDTQYF. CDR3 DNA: TGTGCCAGCAGTCTCCGGGAAGACACAGATACGCAGTATTTT.

The DNA of the CDR3 is TGTGCCAGTAGTCAAAGCGGGAAGGGGGCCAACGTCCTGACTTTC. Translating gives CASSQSGKGANVLTF. The chain joins TRBV19 to TRBJ2-6; TRBD2 matches 7 bases. J gave up 4 bases and V 5 bases, and 5 bases lay outside the gene matches. This CDR3 has 15 amino acids. Germline V gene data show CDR1 as LNHDA and CDR2 as SQIVND (reference sequence).

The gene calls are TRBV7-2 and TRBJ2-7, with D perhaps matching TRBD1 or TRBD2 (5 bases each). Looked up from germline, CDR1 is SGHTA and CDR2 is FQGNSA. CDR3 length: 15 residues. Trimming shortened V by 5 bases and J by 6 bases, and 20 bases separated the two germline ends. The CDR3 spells CASSRTGTPGTEQYF. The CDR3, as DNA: TGTGCCAGCAGCCGGACTGGGACCCCCGGAACCGAGCAGTACTTC.